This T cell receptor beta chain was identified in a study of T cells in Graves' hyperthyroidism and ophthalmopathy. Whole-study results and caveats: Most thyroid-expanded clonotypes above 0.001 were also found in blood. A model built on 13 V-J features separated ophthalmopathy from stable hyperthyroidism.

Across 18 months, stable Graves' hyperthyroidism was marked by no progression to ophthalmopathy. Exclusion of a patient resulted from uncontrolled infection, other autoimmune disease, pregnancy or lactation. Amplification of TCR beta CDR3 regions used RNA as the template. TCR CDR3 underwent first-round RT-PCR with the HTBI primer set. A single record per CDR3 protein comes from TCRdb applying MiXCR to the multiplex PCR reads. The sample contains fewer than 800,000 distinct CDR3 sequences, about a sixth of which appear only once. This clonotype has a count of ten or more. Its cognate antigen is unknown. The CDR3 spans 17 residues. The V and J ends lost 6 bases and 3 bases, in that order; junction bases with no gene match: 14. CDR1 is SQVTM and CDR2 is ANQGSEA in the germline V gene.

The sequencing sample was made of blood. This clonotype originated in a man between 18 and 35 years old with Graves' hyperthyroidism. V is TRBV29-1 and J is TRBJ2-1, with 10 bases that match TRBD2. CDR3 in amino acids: CSVGTSVRRPGYNEQFF. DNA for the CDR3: TGCAGCGTCGGGACTAGCGTAAGGCGCCCGGGCTACAATGAGCAGTTCTTC.